This TCR beta chain came from a study of PD-L1 blockade in urothelial cancer. In the study overall: Bladder-origin urothelial cancer in males covered about 90% of the 29 patients. Researchers looked at the blood 3 weeks (second dose) and 6 weeks after treatment began. Peripheral blood specimens exhibited a median yield of around 140,000 T cells.

The study's findings and limits: Those with durable benefit had larger increases in tumor-associated blood clones at 3 weeks.

Described time point: pretreatment peripheral blood. The data were produced by immunoSEQ multiplex PCR, yet TCRdb's version contains in-frame clones alone and is incomplete. The table shows 35,000 to 45,000 clones, with 88% occurring only once. The CDR3 loop spans 15 amino acids. Losses at the gene ends were 1 base for V and 1 base for J; bases not matched to a gene: 2. CDR1 is MNHEY, CDR2 SMNVEV, per germline (reference sequence). Comment on this clone: What it recognizes is unknown. Other nucleotide sequences in the sample specify the same CDR3.

The receptor was isolated from a donor at least 40 years old with urothelial cancer. The input for sequencing was PBMCs, taken around atezolizumab (anti-PD-L1) treatment. The J gene is TRBJ2-3, the V gene TRBV27, with 7 positions matching TRBD1. The CDR3 nucleotides are TGTGCCAGCAGTTTATGGCAGGGGGGCACAGATACGCAGTATTTT. It specifies CASSLWQGGTDTQYF.